Listed below are T cell receptor beta chains from one sample, sequenced in a study of technical replicates of blood from several donors. TCRdb's table, derived via immunoSEQ multiplex PCR, lists solely in-frame clones and lacks some. Among tens of thousands of clones listed, 93% were seen once. Sequencing was performed on T cells isolated from PBMCs. These receptor sequences come from a human donor in good health. The conserved cysteine and the conserved F or W are not part of the CDR3 here. Fields, in order: V gene, CDR3 length, CDR3 protein.

TRBV27 13 ASRLTPTYNSPLH
TRBV9 14 ASSIWTSGGSGELF
TRBV18 13 ASTSESGGRVEQY
TRBV7-9 12 ASSSRDRDTEAF
TRBV28 11 ASQGFEGTEAF
TRBV27 13 ASSLIRDRGIEQY
TRBV19 14 ASSRGEGRLNTEAF
TRBV6-5 12 ASSHLRNTGELF
TRBV30 13 AWSREGRLHNEQF
TRBV5-4 12 ASSWDRGNTEAF
TRBV7-6 12 ASSQAAGYNEQY
TRBV4-1 10 ASSLPQGPQH
TRBV19 10 ASTAEVGKLF
TRBV7-3 12 ASSLSSRNYGYT
TRBV25-1 11 ASSDSLNTEAF
TRBV25-1 12 ASRSPGSNTEAF
TRBV7-6 12 ASSLAPGNYGYT
TRBV6-1 13 ASRATSAGPYEQY
TRBV6-5 10 ASSYGGTEAF
TRBV27 12 ASSLYPGNQPQH
TRBV7-9 12 ASSQGQGDTEAF
TRBV28 11 ASSSLNTGELF
TRBV21-1 13 ASSLRNNSNQPQH
TRBV29-1 11 SVGTSGRYEQF
TRBV6-5 13 ASRIIGGRSETQY
TRBV7-6 14 ASSLGSGSHVDEQF
TRBV5-1 12 ASSTGANSYEQY
TRBV9 13 ASSVGLAAHNEQF
TRBV5-6 14 ASSLGGTSATYEQY
TRBV5-1 12 ASSLAGNTGELF
TRBV27 12 ASSLSGFGEKLF
TRBV5-1 12 ASSVGGQHYEQY
TRBV6-6 10 ASKIAGDGYT
TRBV6-5 14 ASSYARGGQHYEQY
TRBV5-4 15 ASSQTSGGPTSYEQY
TRBV5-4 14 ASSPTGTGGNYGYT
TRBV5-6 12 ASSLGGGTDTQY
TRBV5-4 14 ASSLAGRAGGYEQY
TRBV13 14 ASSSSPGNYDNEQF
TRBV30 12 AWSAMADYYEQY
TRBV7-3 14 ASSERLAEGAGEQY
TRBV5-1 13 ASSLQGGSGNTIY
TRBV27 11 ASREGGNQPQH
TRBV14 12 ASIAASNTGELF
TRBV28 12 ASPTRGLLYGYT
TRBV6-1 10 AIGKTYNEQF
TRBV19 14 ASSMAGSISNQPQH
TRBV27 12 ASSSRALAYEQY
TRBV2 18 ASRDPPGQGSLQSSYEQY
TRBV27 10 ASSSAPSGMN
TRBV6-5 12 ASQAGFNTGELF
TRBV2 12 ASSVNTYNSPLH
TRBV15 12 ATSRDRLREKLF
TRBV18 13 ASSPSQGRTDTQY
TRBV30 11 AWSVRSPYGYT
TRBV2 10 ASREDRWIYT
TRBV28 15 ASSSEGIPPTNEKLF
TRBV5-1 13 ASSVRDGRYTEAF
TRBV12-5 15 ASGLVKTGSMNTEAF
TRBV7-9 11 ASSFGMNTEAF